This T cell receptor (beta chain) derives from a study (dated by TCRdb to between 2021 and 2022). Points the paper makes about the study in general: According to the authors, more investigation is needed, including longitudinal sampling and evaluation of a control group.

As for this clone: Its antigen is currently not known. No qualities accompany the bases; no much larger clone lies one base away.

The CDR3 spans 15 residues, from the cysteine through the phenylalanine. The sequence is cut down to CDR3 DNA, 45 bases in frame from base 1. From a lookup of the germline V gene, CDR1 and CDR2 are LGHNA and YSLEER. Trimming takes 4 bases off V and 2 bases off J; junction bases not matched to a gene: 2. For TCR beta sequencing, genomic DNA was taken from unsorted PBMCs, and those PBMCs had been isolated from peripheral blood. Survey-level sequencing on the immunoSEQ platform was used to profile TCR beta chain repertoires. Processing in the source paper ran as follows. Repertoire diversity was measured with the inverse Simpson index, and CDR3 amino acid length spectratypes and V-J pairing frequencies were compared. Clonotypes specific to SARS-CoV-2, CMV, influenza A and EBV were annotated by matching TCR beta CDR3 sequences against VDJdb. TCRdb holds this immuneACCESS table with in-frame rearrangements only. Some clones are missing; in checked studies, unresolved V genes explain under half, and the rest has no known cause. V, J and clone size were drawn from that table, and D and trimming were deduced from the DNA. The sample yields under 90,000 clones; just over 90% were counted once. Of the sample, 4% to 4.5% is held by the ten largest clones.

Sequenced sample: PBMCs. The sequence derives from a man aged 40-49 years with rheumatoid arthritis. The chain is made from TRBV4-3 and TRBJ2-1, and TRBD1 matches 10 of the central bases. In nucleotides, the sequence is TGCGCCAGCAGCCTGGGACAGGGGCCCTACAATGAGCAGTTCTTC. Protein translation: CASSLGQGPYNEQFF.